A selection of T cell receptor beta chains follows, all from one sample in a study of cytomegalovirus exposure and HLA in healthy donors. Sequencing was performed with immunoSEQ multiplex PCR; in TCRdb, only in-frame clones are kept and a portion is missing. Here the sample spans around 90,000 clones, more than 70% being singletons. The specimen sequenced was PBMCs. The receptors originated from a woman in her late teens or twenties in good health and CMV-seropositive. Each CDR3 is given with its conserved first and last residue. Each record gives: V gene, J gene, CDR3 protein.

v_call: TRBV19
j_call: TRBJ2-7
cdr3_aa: CASSRDRMYEQYF

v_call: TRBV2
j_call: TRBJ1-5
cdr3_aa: CASRKDRGREQPQHF

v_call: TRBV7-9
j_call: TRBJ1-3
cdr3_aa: CASSLKFWTGYSGNTIYF

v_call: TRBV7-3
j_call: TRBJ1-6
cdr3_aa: CASSLSGGSGNSPLHF

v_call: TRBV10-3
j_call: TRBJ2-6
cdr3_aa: CAISPQYNSGANVLTF

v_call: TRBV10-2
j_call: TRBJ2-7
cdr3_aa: CASSEGLRVRSVEQYF

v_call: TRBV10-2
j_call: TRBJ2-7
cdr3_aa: CASLNDRGHDEQYF

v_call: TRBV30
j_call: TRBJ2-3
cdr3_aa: CAWSDLSVLAGRTDTQYF

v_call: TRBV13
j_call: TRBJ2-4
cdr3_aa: CASSIDRDGNIQYF

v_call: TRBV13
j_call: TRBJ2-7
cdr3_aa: CASSSSGGSYEQYF

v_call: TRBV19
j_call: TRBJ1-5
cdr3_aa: CASSEGQKNQPQHF

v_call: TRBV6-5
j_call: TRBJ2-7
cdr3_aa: CASSYNRDHEQYF